Sequencing of this T cell receptor beta chain was carried out in a study of CD8 T cells in Susac syndrome. Study outcomes and limitations: CD4+ T cell repertoires in Susac syndrome exhibited no evidence of clonal expansion. That the number of individuals in its TCR sequencing and HLA analysis was relatively small was acknowledged by the study.

It was with random hexamers that roughly 0.45 to 1 ug RNA was reverse transcribed. TCRdb called the immunoSEQ multiplex PCR reads again in MiXCR, with one record for every CDR3 protein. Among 71,000 or so distinct CDR3 sequences listed, roughly 93% were seen once. Germline CDR1 is SGHTA and CDR2 is FQGTGA. CDR3 length: 15 residues. Trimming shortened V by 4 bases and J by 0 bases, and 11 bases separated the two germline ends. For this clonotype: What it recognizes is unknown.

The V and J genes are TRBV7-3 and TRBJ2-3; D possibly corresponds to TRBD1 (5 bases). Input material: CD4+ T cells from PBMCs. The clonotype was recovered from a human donor with Susac syndrome. CDR3 residues: CASSSQGWSTDTQYF. The CDR3 nucleotides are TGTGCCAGCAGCTCGCAGGGTTGGAGCACAGATACGCAGTATTTT.